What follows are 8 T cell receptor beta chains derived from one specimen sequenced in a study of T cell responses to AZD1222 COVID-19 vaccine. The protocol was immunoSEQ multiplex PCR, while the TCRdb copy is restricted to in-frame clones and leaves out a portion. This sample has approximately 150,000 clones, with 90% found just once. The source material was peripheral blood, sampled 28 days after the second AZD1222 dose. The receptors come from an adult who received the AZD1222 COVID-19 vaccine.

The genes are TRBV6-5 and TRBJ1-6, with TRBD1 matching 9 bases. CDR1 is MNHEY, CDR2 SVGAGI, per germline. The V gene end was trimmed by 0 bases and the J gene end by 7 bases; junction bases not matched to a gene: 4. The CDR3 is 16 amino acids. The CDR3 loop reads CASSYSKGTGNSPLHF. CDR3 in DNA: TGTGCCAGCAGTTACTCGAAAGGGACAGGGAATTCACCCCTCCACTTT.

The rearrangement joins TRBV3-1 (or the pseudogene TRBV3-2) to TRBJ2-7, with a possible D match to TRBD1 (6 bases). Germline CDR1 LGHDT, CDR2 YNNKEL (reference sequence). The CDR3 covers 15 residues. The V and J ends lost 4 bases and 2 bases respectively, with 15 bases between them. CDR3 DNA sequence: TGTGCCAGCAGCCCGCCCCTGGGACAACCCTACGAGCAGTACTTC. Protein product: CASSPPLGQPYEQYF.

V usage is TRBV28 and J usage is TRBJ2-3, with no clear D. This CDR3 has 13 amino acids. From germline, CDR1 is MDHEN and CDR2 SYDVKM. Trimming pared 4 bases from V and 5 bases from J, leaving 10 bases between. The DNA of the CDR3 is TGTGCCAGCAGTTGGAGTAAGTTAGATACGCAGTATTTT. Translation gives CASSWSKLDTQYF.

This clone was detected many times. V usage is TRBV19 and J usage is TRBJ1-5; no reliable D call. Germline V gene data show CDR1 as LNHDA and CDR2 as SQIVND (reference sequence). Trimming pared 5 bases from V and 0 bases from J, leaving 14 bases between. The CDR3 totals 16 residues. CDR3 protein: CASSLEDFLSNQPQHF. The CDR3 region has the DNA TGTGCCAGTAGTCTTGAAGACTTCCTTAGCAATCAGCCCCAGCATTTT.

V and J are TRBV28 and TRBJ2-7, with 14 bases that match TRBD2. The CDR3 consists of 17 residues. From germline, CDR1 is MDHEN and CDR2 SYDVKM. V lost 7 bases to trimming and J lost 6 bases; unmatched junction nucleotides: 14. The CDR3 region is CASTLAGTSGRRGEQYF. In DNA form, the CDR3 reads TGTGCCAGCACCCTTGCCGGGACTAGCGGGAGAAGAGGCGAGCAGTACTTC.

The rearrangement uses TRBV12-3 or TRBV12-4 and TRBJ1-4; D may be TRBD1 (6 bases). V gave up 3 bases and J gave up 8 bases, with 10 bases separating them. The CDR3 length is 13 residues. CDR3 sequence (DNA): TGTGCCAGCAGTTTTTACGGGGGCGAAAAACTGTTTTTT. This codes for CASSFYGGEKLFF.

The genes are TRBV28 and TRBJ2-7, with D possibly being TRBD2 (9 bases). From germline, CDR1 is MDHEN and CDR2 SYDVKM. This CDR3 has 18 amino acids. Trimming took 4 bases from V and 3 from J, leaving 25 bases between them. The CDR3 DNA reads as TGTGCCAGCAGTTCCCCGGACAGGGTCCGGACTAGCGACTACGAGCAGTACTTC. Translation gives CASSSPDRVRTSDYEQYF. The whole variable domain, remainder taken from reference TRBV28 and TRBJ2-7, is DVKVTQSSRYLVKRTGEKVFLECVQDMDHENMFWYRQDPGLGLRLIYFSYDVKMKEKGDIPEGYSVSREKKERFSLILESASTNQTSMYLCASSSPDRVRTSDYEQYFGPGTRLTVT.

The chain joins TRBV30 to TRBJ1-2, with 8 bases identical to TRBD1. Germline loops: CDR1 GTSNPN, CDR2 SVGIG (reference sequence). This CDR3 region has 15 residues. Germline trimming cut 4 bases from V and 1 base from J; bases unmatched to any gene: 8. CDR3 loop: CAWIPTGGRNYGYTF. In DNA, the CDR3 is TGTGCCTGGATCCCCACAGGGGGTCGTAACTATGGCTACACCTTC.